These 25 T cell receptor beta chains came from one sample sequenced in a study of T cell changes during pregnancy in multiple sclerosis. Produced via immunoSEQ multiplex PCR; TCRdb's table is partial and in-frame only. This table holds 70,000 to 95,000 clones, 90% to 95% found once. Sequenced here: CD4+ T cells from peripheral blood mononuclear cells, sampled in the second trimester of pregnancy. The receptors stem from a female donor with multiple sclerosis, enrolled in a pregnancy study.

The J gene is TRBJ1-6, the V gene TRBV15; no reliable D call. Between the trimmed V and J ends, which lost 5 bases and 7 bases, there was a span of 15 bases. This CDR3 is 15 amino acids long. Germline V CDR1 and CDR2: LNHNV, YYDKDF (reference sequence). The DNA of the CDR3 is TGTGCCACCAGCCAGGTCCGAATTCTGAATTCACCCCTCCACTTT. Protein sequence: CATSQVRILNSPLHF.

This clone was detected once. This sequence joins TRBV7-2 and TRBJ1-1; D is possibly TRBD1 (6 bases). V was clipped by 5 bases and J by 0 bases, with 16 bases between them. The CDR3 runs to 16 residues. In germline, CDR1 is SGHTA, CDR2 FQGNSA. The CDR3 loop is CASSPTGSDLNTEAFF. DNA for the CDR3: TGTGCCAGCAGCCCTACAGGGTCCGACTTGAACACTGAAGCTTTCTTT.

The chain joins TRBV5-1 to TRBJ2-3, with TRBD1 identical over 8 bases. Germline V gene data show CDR1 as SGHRS and CDR2 as YFSETQ. Trimming removed 4 bases from V and 7 bases from J; junction bases left unmatched: 8. CDR3 length equals 14 residues. The CDR3: CASSGQGALNTQYF. DNA of the CDR3: TGCGCCAGCAGCGGCCAGGGGGCGTTAAATACGCAGTATTTT. The complete variable domain, with remaining parts taken from reference TRBV5-1 and TRBJ2-3, reads KAGVTQTPRYLIKTRGQQVTLSCSPISGHRSVSWYQQTPGQGLQFLFEYFSETQRNKGNFPGRFSGRQFSNSRSEMNVSTLELGDSALYLCASSGQGALNTQYFGPGTRLTVL.

The V and J genes are TRBV5-4 and TRBJ2-3; the match to TRBD2 covers 7 bases. The CDR3 contains 15 residues. CDR1 is SGHNT and CDR2 is YYREEE in the germline V gene (reference sequence). The trim removed 1 base at V and 1 base at J, leaving 3 bases unmatched. CDR3 in DNA: TGTGCCAGCAGCTTGAAGGCGGGGGGCACAGATACGCAGTATTTT. Residues: CASSLKAGGTDTQYF.

The chain carries TRBV7-6 and TRBJ1-6; no definite D call. Looked up from germline, CDR1 is SGHVS and CDR2 is FNYEAQ. V was shortened by 6 bases and J by 0 bases, with 6 bases between the two germline ends. This CDR3 contains 14 residues. This CDR3 reads CASSRSSYNSPLHF. Here the CDR3 DNA reads TGTGCCAGCAGTAGGAGCTCCTATAATTCACCCCTCCACTTT.

The chain links TRBV28 to TRBJ1-1; possible D gene TRBD1, 5 bases. V lost 7 bases and J 0 bases, leaving 12 bases between the germline ends. The CDR3 has 14 amino acids. CDR1 and CDR2 (germline): MDHEN, SYDVKM. CDR3 amino acids: CASMMGGMNTEAFF. The CDR3 DNA follows: TGTGCCAGCATGATGGGGGGGATGAACACTGAAGCTTTCTTT. Combining the CDR3 with reference TRBV28 and TRBJ1-1 gives the whole variable domain DVKVTQSSRYLVKRTGEKVFLECVQDMDHENMFWYRQDPGLGLRLIYFSYDVKMKEKGDIPEGYSVSREKKERFSLILESASTNQTSMYLCASMMGGMNTEAFFGQGTRLTVV.

V is TRBV28 and J is TRBJ1-2; 8 nucleotides line up with TRBD1. V lost 6 bases and J lost 7; bases outside the gene matches: 10. In germline, CDR1 is MDHEN, CDR2 SYDVKM. This CDR3 comprises 14 residues. The CDR3 nucleotides are TGTGCCAGCAGGGACCGGGACAGGACGTTTGGCTACACCTTC. Encoded protein: CASRDRDRTFGYTF.

V is TRBV2 and J is TRBJ2-5; 7 bases are a match to TRBD2. Trimming cost V 6 bases and J 5 bases; bases outside gene matches: 6. The CDR3 spans 13 residues. Germline CDR1 and CDR2: SNHLY and FYNNEI. CDR3: CASSSMGGETQYF. The DNA for the CDR3 is TGTGCCAGCAGCTCCATGGGGGGGGAGACCCAGTACTTC. Supplemented by reference TRBV2 and TRBJ2-5, the full variable domain reads EPEVTQTPSHQVTQMGQEVILRCVPISNHLYFYWYRQILGQKVEFLVSFYNNEISEKSEIFDDQFSVERPDGSNFTLKIRSTKLEDSAMYFCASSSMGGETQYFGPGTRLLVL.

The chain's CDR3 is CASSSATGGKWYGYTF. In nucleotides, the CDR3 is TGTGCCAGCAGTTCTGCGACAGGGGGAAAGTGGTATGGCTACACCTTC. This sequence joins TRBV28 and TRBJ1-2; 9 bases agree with TRBD1. V dropped 4 bases and J dropped 5; count of bases not matched to a gene: 11. The CDR3 loop spans 16 amino acids. CDR1 and CDR2 (germline): MDHEN, SYDVKM.

V usage is TRBV5-4 and J usage is TRBJ2-7, with a possible D match to TRBD2 (6 bases). This CDR3 spans 13 amino acids. The germline gives CDR1 SGHNT, CDR2 YYREEE (reference sequence). V shed 0 bases and J shed 12 bases, with 16 bases lying between them. The CDR3: CASSLGGTGDRYF. The CDR3 nucleotides are TGTGCCAGCAGCTTGGGGGGTACGGGGGATCGGTACTTC.

The rearrangement joins TRBV19 to TRBJ1-1; perhaps TRBD1 as D (6 bases). Trimming pared 9 bases from V and 3 bases from J, leaving 14 bases between. The length of the CDR3 is 13 residues. Germline V gene data show CDR1 as LNHDA and CDR2 as SQIVND (reference sequence). This chain's CDR3 is CASRTGKDTEAFF. Here the CDR3 DNA reads TGTGCCAGCCGTACAGGGAAGGACACTGAAGCTTTCTTT.

The rearrangement uses TRBV7-9 and TRBJ1-3, with 7 bases aligning to TRBD1. CDR1 SEHNR and CDR2 FQNEAQ come from the germline V gene (reference sequence). The CDR3 runs 16 residues. V lost 4 bases, J lost 0 bases, and 6 bases stayed unmatched. This CDR3 reads CASSSGTVVSGNTIYF. DNA of the CDR3: TGTGCCAGCAGCTCCGGGACAGTTGTCTCTGGAAACACCATATATTTT.

The chain's CDR3 is CASSYRVTGVTGELFF. CDR3 in DNA: TGTGCCAGCAGCTACAGGGTAACCGGGGTCACCGGGGAGCTGTTTTTT. The rearrangement joins TRBV28 to TRBJ2-2; a weak D match, TRBD1 (6 bases). Trimming shortened V by 6 bases and J by 4 bases, and 18 bases separated the two germline ends. This CDR3 comprises 16 residues. Germline V gene data show CDR1 as MDHEN and CDR2 as SYDVKM.

The chain is built from TRBV5-1 and TRBJ2-1; TRBD2 matches 9 bases. Germline-derived CDR1 and CDR2 are SGHRS and YFSETQ. CDR3 size: 18 residues. V was pared by 5 bases and J by 0 bases, with 12 bases of the junction left unmatched. Here the CDR3 reads CASSKGTSPSNSYNEQFF. The CDR3 bases are TGCGCCAGCAGTAAGGGGACTAGCCCCAGTAACTCCTACAATGAGCAGTTCTTC.

The chain carries TRBV28 and TRBJ2-1; TRBD2 is a possible D gene (7 bases). This CDR3 is 15 amino acids long. Germline assignment: CDR1 MDHEN and CDR2 SYDVKM. Trimming stripped 5 bases from V and 8 bases from J, with 19 bases between. CDR3: CASSLGGGFYHEQFF. The CDR3 DNA reads TGTGCCAGCAGTCTTGGGGGGGGCTTCTATCATGAGCAGTTCTTC.

This sequence joins TRBV5-6 and TRBJ1-6; D perhaps matches TRBD1 (5 bases). Trimming pared 1 base from V and 10 bases from J, leaving 9 bases between. The CDR3 has 13 amino acids. Germline CDR1 SGHDT, CDR2 YYEEEE. The CDR3: CASSLSGRSPLHF. As DNA, the CDR3 is TGTGCCAGCAGCTTGTCAGGGAGGTCACCCCTCCACTTT.

The V call is TRBV11-2, the J call TRBJ1-3; possible D gene TRBD1, 5 bases. Trimming removed 2 bases at V and 0 bases at J, with 14 bases between. CDR3 length: 17 amino acids. The germline CDR1 and CDR2 sequences are SGHAT and FQNNGV. The CDR3 reads CASSLWGSRLSGNTIYF. As DNA, the CDR3 is TGTGCCAGCAGCTTATGGGGCAGCCGACTCTCTGGAAACACCATATATTTT.

The V gene is TRBV7-3, the J gene TRBJ1-1; D is possibly TRBD1 (6 bases). The CDR3 spans 13 residues. Germline V lookup: CDR1 SGHTA, CDR2 FQGTGA. Trimming stripped 3 bases from V and 3 bases from J, with 8 bases between. This CDR3 reads CASSLDRHTEAFF. CDR3 DNA: TGTGCCAGCAGCTTGGACAGACACACTGAAGCTTTCTTT.

This sequence joins TRBV12-5 and TRBJ2-3; 7 bases align to TRBD2. Germline V gene data show CDR1 as LGHNT and CDR2 as FRNRAP. There are 13 residues in the CDR3. V gave up 0 bases and J gave up 12 bases; unmatched junction bases: 6. The CDR3 reads CASGLVGRGDQYF. CDR3 DNA sequence: TGTGCTAGTGGTTTGGTAGGGAGGGGCGATCAGTATTTT.

The chain links TRBV11-2 to TRBJ1-5, with D possibly matching TRBD1 (5 bases). Trimming stripped 5 bases from V and 2 bases from J, with 13 bases between. Germline V CDR1 and CDR2: SGHAT, FQNNGV. The CDR3 runs to 15 residues. DNA for the CDR3: TGTGCCAGCAGCCAGGGACGGAGGGGCAATCAGCCCCAGCATTTT. Translating it yields CASSQGRRGNQPQHF.

The chain has TRBV19 and TRBJ1-3, with 11 bases aligning to TRBD1. V was clipped by 7 bases and J by 1 base; unmatched bases: 6. In germline, CDR1 is LNHDA, CDR2 SQIVND (reference sequence). This CDR3 spans 16 amino acids. CDR3 sequence reads: CASTWDRGASGNTIYF. DNA of the CDR3: TGTGCCAGTACGTGGGACAGGGGGGCATCTGGAAACACCATATATTTT.

The chain couples TRBV18 to TRBJ2-7; 8 bases are a match to TRBD2. The junction had 4 bases not matched to a gene; V was cut back by 6 bases and J by 0 bases. The CDR3 length is 14 residues. Germline values: CDR1 KGHSH, CDR2 LQKENI. CDR3 nucleotide sequence: TGTGCCAGCTCCCTAGCGGGCCCCTCCTACGAGCAGTACTTC. As protein: CASSLAGPSYEQYF. The complete variable domain, with remaining parts taken from reference TRBV18 and TRBJ2-7, reads NAGVMQNPRHLVRRRGQEARLRCSPMKGHSHVYWYRQLPEEGLKFMVYLQKENIIDESGMPKERFSAEFPKEGPSILRIQQVVRGDSAAYFCASSLAGPSYEQYFGPGTRLTVT.

The DNA for the CDR3 is TGTGCCAGCAGGGTCTGGGGACAGAAGAACTATGGCTACACCTTC. Its protein product is CASRVWGQKNYGYTF. The chain is built from TRBV6-5 and TRBJ1-2; 7 bases are a match to TRBD1. After removal of 6 bases from V and 2 bases from J, the junction contained 9 bases not matched to a gene. This CDR3 has 15 amino acids. The germline CDR1 and CDR2 sequences are MNHEY and SVGAGI.

The chain is built from TRBV7-9 and TRBJ1-5; 9 bases are a match to TRBD1. V lost 1 base and J lost 2; bases outside the gene matches: 6. CDR3 length equals 17 residues. Per germline, CDR1 SEHNR and CDR2 FQNEAQ (reference sequence). CDR3 region: CASSLENRGRGNQPQHF. Written as DNA, the CDR3 is TGTGCCAGCAGCTTAGAAAACAGGGGGCGAGGCAATCAGCCCCAGCATTTT.

J is TRBJ2-6 and V is TRBV28; 12 bases are shared with TRBD1. The CDR3 covers 20 residues. The junction had 11 bases not matched to a gene; V was cut back by 5 bases and J by 0 bases. Per the germline V gene, CDR1 is MDHEN and CDR2 is SYDVKM. CDR3 nucleotide sequence: TGTGCCAGCAGTGCCCGGGACAGGGGGCTTAGAGCCTCTGGGGCCAACGTCCTGACTTTC. Its translation is CASSARDRGLRASGANVLTF.